The following is a TCR beta chain sequence with its context. This entry belongs to a study of OX40 agonist ivuxolimab in advanced cancers. The length of the CDR3 is 15 residues. V dropped 1 base and J dropped 7 bases, with 16 bases sitting between them. Germline values: CDR1 MNHNS, CDR2 SASEGT. The table came from immunoSEQ multiplex PCR; TCRdb's copy has only in-frame clones and leaves some out. The table lists 60,000 to 75,000 clones, over 70% of them singletons. This TCR was sampled from an adult with an advanced solid tumor such as melanoma, head and neck, liver or kidney cancer. The sample here was CD4+ or CD8+ T cells sorted from blood, taken in a trial of the OX40 agonist ivuxolimab. The V call is TRBV6-1, the J call TRBJ1-2, with a possible D match to TRBD1 (5 bases). For the CDR3, the DNA is TGTGCCAGCAGTGAAGAACCCGGGACCCGTGGTGGCTACACCTTC. It is translated as CASSEEPGTRGGYTF.